Listed below are T cell receptor beta chains from one sample, sequenced in a study of cytomegalovirus exposure and HLA in healthy donors. Profiled with immunoSEQ multiplex PCR; TCRdb holds only in-frame clones, not every one. The table has some 100,000 clones, roughly 76% seen once. The sequenced material came from PBMCs. The receptors derive from a woman aged 40 to 55 in good health and CMV-seropositive. Each CDR3 is given with its conserved first and last residue. The size entry is marked missing in some rows and otherwise reads once, few, many or a size class.

clone_size v_call cdr3_aa
- TRBV5-1 CASSLNGQGEKLFF
- TRBV10-2 CASRRWDRATDTQYF
- TRBV12-5 CASASSGANVLTF
- TRBV6-5 CTSSFRNYGYTF
- TRBV6-4 CASRGTGGRGEQYF
- TRBV14 CASSLGTGGYTF
- TRBV27 CASKAVHEQFF
- TRBV19 CASIGFARNQPQHF
- TRBV29-1 CSVGREVMNTEAFF
- TRBV4-1 CASSQGRRGLQGDSYNEQFF
- TRBV7-9 CASSLRQSTETQYF
- TRBV7-8 CASNTGGGPGNQPQHF
few TRBV4-1 CASSQDWAEPQHF
- TRBV30 CAWGSTGFDYGYTF
once TRBV5-1 CASSLGRGFSYEQYF
once TRBV7-8 CASSPHRTQETQYF
- TRBV2 CASSWNSGIYEQYF
- TRBV9 CASSATSYNEQFF
- TRBV6-1 CASSEARTRGGNQPQHF
few TRBV5-4 CASSPMSSSGGNSPLHF
- TRBV7-9 CAYPAGVNYNEQFF
- TRBV30 CAWWRGIGTEAFF
- TRBV27 CASAELSSSYNSPLHF
- TRBV5-1 CASSLLQLRSYNSPLHF
- TRBV7-6 CASSLGGGMNFLTGELFF
- TRBV30 CAWSTRSPKLFF
- TRBV6-5 CASSYSKGQINSPLHF
- TRBV5-1 CASSMPGGSEAFF
- TRBV5-1 CASSLRTGPETQYF
few TRBV27 CASSYRESYEQYF
- TRBV9 CASSVASGALTDTQYF
- TRBV6-6 CASSPTGGHGNSPLHF
once TRBV6-6 CASSYLEGHTEAFF
- TRBV27 CASRTDRLVGPQHF
- TRBV2 CASSEANSNQPQHF
- TRBV5-4 CASSLDPSWYIQYF